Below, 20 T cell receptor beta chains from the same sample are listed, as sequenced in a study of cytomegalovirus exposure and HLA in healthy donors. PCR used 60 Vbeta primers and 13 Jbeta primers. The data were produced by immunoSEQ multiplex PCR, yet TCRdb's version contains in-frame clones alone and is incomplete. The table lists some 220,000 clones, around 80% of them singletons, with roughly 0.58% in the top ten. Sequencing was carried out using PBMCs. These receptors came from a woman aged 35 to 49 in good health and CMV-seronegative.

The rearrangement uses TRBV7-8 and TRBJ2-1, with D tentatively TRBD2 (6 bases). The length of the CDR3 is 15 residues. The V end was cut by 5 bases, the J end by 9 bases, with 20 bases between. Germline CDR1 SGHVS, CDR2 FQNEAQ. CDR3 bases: TGTGCCAGCAGCACTATGAAGTTCCAGGGAGGTGAGCAGTTCTTC. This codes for CASSTMKFQGGEQFF. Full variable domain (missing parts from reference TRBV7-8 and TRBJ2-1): GAGVSQSPRYKVAKRGQDVALRCDPISGHVSLFWYQQALGQGPEFLTYFQNEAQLDKSGLPSDRFFAERPEGSVSTLKIQRTQQEDSAVYLCASSTMKFQGGEQFFGPGTRLTVL.

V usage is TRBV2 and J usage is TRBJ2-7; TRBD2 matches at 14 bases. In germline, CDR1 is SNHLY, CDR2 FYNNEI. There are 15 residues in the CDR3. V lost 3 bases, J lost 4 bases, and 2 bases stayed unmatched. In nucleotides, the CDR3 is TGTGCCAGCAGTGAGACTAGCGGGGGGGCTTACGAGCAGTACTTC. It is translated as CASSETSGGAYEQYF.

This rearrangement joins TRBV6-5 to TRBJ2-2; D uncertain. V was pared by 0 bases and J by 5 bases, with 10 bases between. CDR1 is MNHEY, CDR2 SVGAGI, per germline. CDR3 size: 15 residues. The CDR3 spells CASSYSIVRTGELFF. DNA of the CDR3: TGTGCCAGCAGTTACTCGATAGTCAGGACCGGGGAGCTGTTTTTT.

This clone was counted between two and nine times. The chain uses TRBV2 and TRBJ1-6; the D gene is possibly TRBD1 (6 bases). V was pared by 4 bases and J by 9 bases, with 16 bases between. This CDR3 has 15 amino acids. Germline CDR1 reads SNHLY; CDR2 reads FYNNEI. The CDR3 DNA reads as TGTGCCAGCAGTGGGACAGTTATTGGAGGTTCACCCCTCCACTTT. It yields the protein CASSGTVIGGSPLHF.

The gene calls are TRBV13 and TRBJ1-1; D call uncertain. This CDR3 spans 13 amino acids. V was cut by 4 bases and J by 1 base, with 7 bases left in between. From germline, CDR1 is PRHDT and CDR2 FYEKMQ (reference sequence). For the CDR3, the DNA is TGTGCCAGCAGCTCACAGACGAACACTGAAGCTTTCTTT. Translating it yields CASSSQTNTEAFF.

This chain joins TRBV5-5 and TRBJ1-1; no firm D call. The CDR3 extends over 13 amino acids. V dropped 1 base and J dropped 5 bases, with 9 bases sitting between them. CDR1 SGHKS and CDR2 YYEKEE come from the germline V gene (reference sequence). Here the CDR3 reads CASSLYLATEAFF. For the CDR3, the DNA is TGTGCCAGCAGCTTGTATCTGGCTACTGAAGCTTTCTTT.

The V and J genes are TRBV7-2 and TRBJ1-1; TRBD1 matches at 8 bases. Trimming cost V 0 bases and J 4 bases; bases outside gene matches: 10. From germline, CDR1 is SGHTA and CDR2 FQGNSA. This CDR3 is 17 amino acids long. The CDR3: CASSLAPIRTGSTEAFF. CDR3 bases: TGTGCCAGCAGCTTAGCGCCTATCAGGACAGGGAGCACTGAAGCTTTCTTT.

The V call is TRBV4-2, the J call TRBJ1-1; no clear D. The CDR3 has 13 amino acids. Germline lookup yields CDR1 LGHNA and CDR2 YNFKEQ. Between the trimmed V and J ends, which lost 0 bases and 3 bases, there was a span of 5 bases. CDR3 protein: CASSQDRDTEAFF. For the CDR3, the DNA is TGTGCCAGCAGCCAAGATCGGGACACTGAAGCTTTCTTT.

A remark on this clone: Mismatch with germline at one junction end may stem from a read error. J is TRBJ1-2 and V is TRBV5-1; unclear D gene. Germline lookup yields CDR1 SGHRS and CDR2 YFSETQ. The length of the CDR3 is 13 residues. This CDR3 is CASSFNFNDGYTF. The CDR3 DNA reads TGCGCCAGCAGCTTCAACTTTAACGATGGCTACACCTTC.

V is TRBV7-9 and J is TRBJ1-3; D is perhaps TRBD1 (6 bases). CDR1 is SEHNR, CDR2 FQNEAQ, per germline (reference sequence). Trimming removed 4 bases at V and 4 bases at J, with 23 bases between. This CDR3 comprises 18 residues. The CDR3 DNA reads TGTGCCAGCAGCTCCAACGCCTGGGGGAGGGGGGGAGGAAACACCATATATTTT. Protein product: CASSSNAWGRGGGNTIYF.

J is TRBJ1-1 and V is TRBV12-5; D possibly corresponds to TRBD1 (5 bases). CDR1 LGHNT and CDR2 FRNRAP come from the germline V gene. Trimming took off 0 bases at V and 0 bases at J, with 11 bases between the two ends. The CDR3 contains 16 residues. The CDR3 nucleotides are TGTGCTAGTGGTTTGGTACTTGGGACTATGAACACTGAAGCTTTCTTT. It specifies CASGLVLGTMNTEAFF.

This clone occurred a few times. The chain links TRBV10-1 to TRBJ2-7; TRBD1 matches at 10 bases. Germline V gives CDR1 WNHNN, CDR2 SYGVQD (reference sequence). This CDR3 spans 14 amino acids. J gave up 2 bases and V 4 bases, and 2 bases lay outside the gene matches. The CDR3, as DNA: TGCGCCAGCAGTGTGACAGGGGGCCCCTACGAGCAGTACTTC. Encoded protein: CASSVTGGPYEQYF.

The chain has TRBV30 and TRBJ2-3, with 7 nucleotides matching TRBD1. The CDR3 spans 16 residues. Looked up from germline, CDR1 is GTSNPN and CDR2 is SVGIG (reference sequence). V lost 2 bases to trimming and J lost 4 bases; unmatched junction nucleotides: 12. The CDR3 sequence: CAWSSLQGVGADTQYF. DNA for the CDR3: TGTGCCTGGAGTAGCTTGCAGGGGGTGGGGGCAGATACGCAGTATTTT.

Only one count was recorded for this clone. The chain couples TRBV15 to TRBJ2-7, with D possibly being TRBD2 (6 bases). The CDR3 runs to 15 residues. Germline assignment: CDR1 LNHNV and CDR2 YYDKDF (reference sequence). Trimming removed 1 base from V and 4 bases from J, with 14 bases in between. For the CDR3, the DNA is TGTGCCACCAGCAGAGTATTCGGGACTTCTTACGAGCAGTACTTC. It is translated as CATSRVFGTSYEQYF.

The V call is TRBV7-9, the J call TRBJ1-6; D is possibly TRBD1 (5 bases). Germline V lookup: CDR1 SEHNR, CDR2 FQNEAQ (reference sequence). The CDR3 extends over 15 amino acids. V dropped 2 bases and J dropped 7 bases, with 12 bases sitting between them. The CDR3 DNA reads TGTGCCAGCAGCTTAATAGGGGAAACGAATTCACCCCTCCACTTT. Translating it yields CASSLIGETNSPLHF. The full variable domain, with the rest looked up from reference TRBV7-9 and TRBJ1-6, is DTGVSQNPRHKITKRGQNVTFRCDPISEHNRLYWYRQTLGQGPEFLTYFQNEAQLEKSRLLSDRFSAERPKGSFSTLEIQRTEQGDSAMYLCASSLIGETNSPLHFGNGTRLTVT.

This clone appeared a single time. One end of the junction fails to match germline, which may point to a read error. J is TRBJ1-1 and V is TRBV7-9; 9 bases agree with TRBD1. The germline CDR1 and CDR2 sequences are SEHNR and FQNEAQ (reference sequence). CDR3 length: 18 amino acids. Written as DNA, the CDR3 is TGTTCCAGCAGCTCGCCTACCGGGACAGGGATGATGAACACTGAAGCTTTCTTT. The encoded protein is CSSSSPTGTGMMNTEAFF.

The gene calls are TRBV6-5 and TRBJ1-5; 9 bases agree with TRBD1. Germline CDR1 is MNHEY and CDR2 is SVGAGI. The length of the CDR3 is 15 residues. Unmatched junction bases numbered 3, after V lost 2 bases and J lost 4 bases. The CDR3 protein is CASSYEQGANQPQHF. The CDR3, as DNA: TGTGCCAGCAGTTACGAACAGGGGGCGAATCAGCCCCAGCATTTT.

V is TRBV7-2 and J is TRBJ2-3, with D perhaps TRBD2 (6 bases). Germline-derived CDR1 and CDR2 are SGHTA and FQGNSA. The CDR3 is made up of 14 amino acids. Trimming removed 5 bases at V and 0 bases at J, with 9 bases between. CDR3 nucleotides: TGTGCCAGCAGCGGGGACTTGAGCACAGATACGCAGTATTTT. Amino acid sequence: CASSGDLSTDTQYF.

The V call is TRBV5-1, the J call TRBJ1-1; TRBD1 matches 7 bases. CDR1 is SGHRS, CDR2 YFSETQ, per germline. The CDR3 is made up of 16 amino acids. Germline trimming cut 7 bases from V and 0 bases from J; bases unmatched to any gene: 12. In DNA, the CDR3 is TGCGCCAGCCGCCCCCGACAGGGAGGTATGAACACTGAAGCTTTCTTT. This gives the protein CASRPRQGGMNTEAFF.

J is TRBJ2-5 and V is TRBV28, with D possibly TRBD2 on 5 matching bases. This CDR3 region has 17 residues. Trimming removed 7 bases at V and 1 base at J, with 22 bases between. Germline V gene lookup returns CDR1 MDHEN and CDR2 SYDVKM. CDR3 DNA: TGTGCCAGCACCCAAAGGTGGGGTCTGCGGGTCCAAGAGACCCAGTACTTC. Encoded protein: CASTQRWGLRVQETQYF.